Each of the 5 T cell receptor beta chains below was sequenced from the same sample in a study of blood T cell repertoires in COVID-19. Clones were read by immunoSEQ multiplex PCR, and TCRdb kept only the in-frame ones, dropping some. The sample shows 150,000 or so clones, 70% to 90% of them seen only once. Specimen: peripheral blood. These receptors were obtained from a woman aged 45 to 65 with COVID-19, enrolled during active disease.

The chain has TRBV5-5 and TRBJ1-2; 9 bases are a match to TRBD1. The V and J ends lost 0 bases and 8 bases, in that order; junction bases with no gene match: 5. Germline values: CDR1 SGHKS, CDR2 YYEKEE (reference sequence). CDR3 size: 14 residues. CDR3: CASSLGGTGSGYTF. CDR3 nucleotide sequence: TGTGCCAGCAGCTTGGGTGGGACAGGGAGCGGCTACACCTTC.

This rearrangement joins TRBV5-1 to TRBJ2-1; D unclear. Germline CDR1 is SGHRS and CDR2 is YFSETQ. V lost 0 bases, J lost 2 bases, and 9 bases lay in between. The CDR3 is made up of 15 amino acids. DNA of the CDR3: TGCGCCAGCAGCTTGGGTCACACTACCTACAATGAGCAGTTCTTC. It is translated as CASSLGHTTYNEQFF.

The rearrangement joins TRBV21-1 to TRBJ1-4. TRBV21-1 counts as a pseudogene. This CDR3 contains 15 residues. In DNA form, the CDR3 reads TGTGCCAGCAGCCTCAAGGGAGGGTCTAATGAAAAACTGTTTTTT. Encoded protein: CASSLKGGSNEKLFF.

CDR3: CASSQGDSYTEAFF. DNA of the CDR3: TGCGCCAGCAGCCAAGGGGACAGTTACACTGAAGCTTTCTTT. This sequence joins TRBV4-1 and TRBJ1-1; 7 nucleotides match TRBD1. Germline-derived CDR1 and CDR2 are MGHRA and YSYEKL. The CDR3 loop spans 14 amino acids. V was pared by 1 base and J by 3 bases, with 2 bases of the junction left unmatched.

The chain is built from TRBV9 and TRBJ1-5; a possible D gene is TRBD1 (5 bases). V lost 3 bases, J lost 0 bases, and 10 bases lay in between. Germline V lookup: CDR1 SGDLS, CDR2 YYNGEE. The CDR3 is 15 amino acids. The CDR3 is CASSADSNSNQPQHF. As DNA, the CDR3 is TGTGCCAGCAGCGCCGACAGTAATAGCAATCAGCCCCAGCATTTT.